Following are 14 T cell receptor beta chains from one sample sequenced in a study of control samples from healthy donors and cancer patients. The method was immunoSEQ multiplex PCR; TCRdb's version includes in-frame clones alone and lacks a portion of them. The table has around 95,000 clones, 87% seen once. Source material: blood. Receptor source: a woman aged 45-65 years in good health.

The chain has TRBV13 and TRBJ1-2; D might be TRBD1 (6 bases). The CDR3 is 13 amino acids. Germline V gives CDR1 PRHDT, CDR2 FYEKMQ (reference sequence). Trimming shortened V by 4 bases and J by 0 bases, and 6 bases separated the two germline ends. CDR3 amino acids: CASSSGANYGYTF. The CDR3 region has the DNA TGTGCCAGCAGCTCAGGGGCTAACTATGGCTACACCTTC.

The chain employs TRBV23-1 and TRBJ2-7; TRBD1 aligns across 10 bases. Being an ORF, TRBV23-1 has a function that is uncertain. The V and J ends lost 6 bases and 7 bases, in that order; junction bases with no gene match: 6. The CDR3 loop spans 13 amino acids. The DNA for the CDR3 is TGCGCCAGCAGGCGAGACAGGGGGCGTGAGCAGTACTTC. Its protein product is CASRRDRGREQYF.

The rearrangement uses TRBV23-1 and TRBJ2-7, with 7 bases fitting TRBD2. TRBV23-1 is known as an ORF, though its function is uncertain. The CDR3 covers 15 residues. The V and J ends lost 7 bases and 0 bases, in that order; junction bases with no gene match: 9. CDR3 sequence: CASILVGGISYEQYV. The CDR3 region has the DNA TGCGCCAGCATATTAGTGGGAGGGATCTCCTACGAGCAGTACGTC.

V usage is TRBV6-5 and J usage is TRBJ2-2, with 7 bases lining up with TRBD2. The CDR3 sequence is 14 residues long. From germline, CDR1 is MNHEY and CDR2 SVGAGI. V lost 7 bases, J lost 2 bases, and 4 bases stayed unmatched. CDR3 in DNA: TGTGCCAGCACCCTAGCGGAAAACACCGGGGAGCTGTTTTTT. This translates into CASTLAENTGELFF.

V and J are TRBV15 and TRBJ2-7, with 7 positions matching TRBD1. The CDR3 is made up of 14 amino acids. Unmatched junction bases numbered 10, after V lost 5 bases and J lost 6 bases. Germline CDR1 and CDR2: LNHNV and YYDKDF (reference sequence). CDR3 DNA: TGTGCCACCAGCCGACGGACACAGGGGTCCGAGCAGTACTTC. This gives the protein CATSRRTQGSEQYF.

The chain couples TRBV21-1 to TRBJ1-1; TRBD1 is the table's D call, not checked against the DNA. TRBV21-1 is given as a pseudogene. CDR3 length: 13 amino acids. The DNA of the CDR3 is TGTGCCACCCCAGGGGGCGACGGGTCTGAAGCTTTCTTT. It translates to CATPGGDGSEAFF.

The gene calls are TRBV3-1 (or the pseudogene TRBV3-2) and TRBJ2-1; 12 bases fit TRBD2. The germline V gene has CDR1 LGHDT and CDR2 YNNKEL (reference sequence). This CDR3 comprises 15 residues. V lost 4 bases to trimming and J lost 6 bases; unmatched junction nucleotides: 4. Written as DNA, the CDR3 is TGTGCCAGCAGCCCTAGCGGGAGGGCAGTCAATGAGCAGTTCTTC. It encodes CASSPSGRAVNEQFF.

This chain joins TRBV6-1 and TRBJ2-4; a possible D gene is TRBD2 (7 bases). Trimming cost V 4 bases and J 0 bases, with 16 bases left between them. CDR3 size: 17 residues. Germline V gives CDR1 MNHNS, CDR2 SASEGT. The CDR3 nucleotides read TGTGCCAGCAGTGTCGGGGGGCGACGACTAGCCAAAAACATTCAGTACTTC. It yields the protein CASSVGGRRLAKNIQYF.

The CDR3 region is CASSFWRGKPKNTEAFF. DNA for the CDR3: TGTGCCAGCAGTTTTTGGCGGGGAAAACCCAAGAACACTGAAGCTTTCTTT. The chain employs TRBV27 and TRBJ1-1; unclear D gene. Germline V gives CDR1 MNHEY, CDR2 SMNVEV (reference sequence). Trimming left V 3 bases short and J 1 base short, with 18 bases between. The CDR3 totals 17 residues.

The rearrangement links TRBV7-8 to TRBJ1-5; no clear D gene. V was shortened by 1 base and J by 7 bases, with 11 bases between the two germline ends. CDR1 is SGHVS and CDR2 is FQNEAQ in the germline V gene. CDR3 length equals 14 residues. This chain's CDR3 is CASSLVPSFQPQHF. The CDR3 DNA is TGTGCCAGCAGCTTAGTCCCCAGCTTCCAGCCCCAGCATTTT.

CDR3 region: CASSYSFPLGTEAFF. The CDR3, as DNA: TGTGCCAGCAGTTACTCGTTCCCTTTGGGCACTGAAGCTTTCTTT. V gene TRBV6-5 combines with J gene TRBJ1-1; D ambiguous. The CDR3 sequence is 15 residues long. V lost 0 bases and J lost 4, with 12 bases in between. Germline assignment: CDR1 MNHEY and CDR2 SVGAGI.

This chain uses TRBV30 with TRBJ1-6; no definite D call. Germline V gene data show CDR1 as GTSNPN and CDR2 as SVGIG (reference sequence). There are 13 residues in the CDR3. V gave up 6 bases and J gave up 10 bases, with 16 bases separating them. The CDR3 region is CACPTSGKSPLHF. In DNA form, the CDR3 reads TGTGCCTGCCCCACTTCGGGGAAATCACCCCTCCACTTT.

The chain joins TRBV27 to TRBJ2-2; 9 positions agree with TRBD2. Germline lookup yields CDR1 MNHEY and CDR2 SMNVEV (reference sequence). V was clipped by 7 bases and J by 3 bases; unmatched bases: 6. The length of the CDR3 is 15 residues. The CDR3 nucleotides read TGTGCCAGCACTTTGGTAGCGGGGGACACCGGGGAGCTGTTTTTT. The encoded protein is CASTLVAGDTGELFF.

The V and J genes are TRBV5-6 and TRBJ1-5, with 9 bases identical to TRBD1. Trimming cost V 3 bases and J 0 bases; bases outside gene matches: 4. From germline, CDR1 is SGHDT and CDR2 YYEEEE. This CDR3 comprises 16 residues. CDR3 in DNA: TGTGCCAGCAGCTCCACAGGGGGCTCTAGCAATCAGCCCCAGCATTTT. Residues: CASSSTGGSSNQPQHF.